The clone carrying this TCR beta chain has only a few counts. Antigen unknown. This sample was taken from a study of T cell repertoires in cytomegalovirus infection. General study points: Ex vivo, HLA-C-restricted CMV-specific TCR beta clonotypes prevailed over the rest of the response.

MiXCR, applied by TCRdb to the reads, yields one record per CDR3 protein. The sample yields about 340,000 distinct CDR3 sequences, around 29% seen once. From germline, CDR1 is SEHNR and CDR2 FQNEAQ (reference sequence). This CDR3 contains 15 residues. The V gene lost 0 bases and the J gene lost 6 bases, with 13 bases spanning the gap. The chain has TRBV7-9 and TRBJ2-3; D gene uncertain. The sequences come from cultured PBMCs, collected from culture after CMV antigen stimulation. This sequence originates from a human donor in good health (CMV status not recorded). Some clones in this sample may be carry-over from other donors' samples. The CDR3 spells CASSLAPIVSDTQYF. In DNA, the CDR3 is TGTGCCAGCAGCTTAGCACCGATCGTTTCGGATACGCAGTATTTT.